This T cell receptor (beta chain) derives from a study of cytomegalovirus exposure and HLA in healthy donors. Trimming took 2 bases from V and 4 from J; bases not matched to a gene: 10. Germline CDR1 and CDR2: SEHNR and FQNEAQ (reference sequence). The CDR3 totals 17 residues. The primer mix had 60 Vbeta and 13 Jbeta primers. TCRdb keeps only in-frame clones here, not all; method: immunoSEQ multiplex PCR. The sample lists 230,000 or so clones; about 90% were seen once. The TCR was taken from a girl aged 2-10 years in good health and CMV-seronegative. Sequencing was performed on PBMCs. The rearrangement joins TRBV7-9 to TRBJ1-2; 10 nucleotides align to TRBD1. CDR3 nucleotide sequence: TGTGCCAGCAGCTTATCAAATCCGGGACAGGGGAGCTATGGCTACACCTTC. This gives the protein CASSLSNPGQGSYGYTF.